Listed below are T cell receptor beta chains from one sample, sequenced in a study of cytomegalovirus exposure and HLA in healthy donors. Sequenced by immunoSEQ multiplex PCR; TCRdb stores in-frame clones only, minus some. The sample has about 160,000 clones, about 82% seen once; the top ten hold 2% to 2.5%. The sequencing sample was made of PBMCs. The receptors here all came from a young man in good health and CMV-seropositive. CDR3s include the opening cysteine and the closing phenylalanine or tryptophan. D genes are given only for firm matches. Expanded clones get a size class; other rows say once, few or many, or leave the size out.

D,size,J,V,DNA,CDR3
-,-,TRBJ1-4,TRBV9,TGTGCCAGCAGCGATGTAGCGGGGGAAAGAGGTGAAAAACTGTTTTTT,CASSDVAGERGEKLFF
-,once,TRBJ2-1,TRBV18,TGTGCCAGCCCGGGGTCAGGGGGAGGCAATGAGCAGTTCTTC,CASPGSGGGNEQFF
-,-,TRBJ1-5,TRBV30,TGTGCCTGGGCTGACAGGCTTGATCAGCCCCAGCATTTT,CAWADRLDQPQHF
-,-,TRBJ2-1,TRBV30,TGTGCCTGGAGTGTACTAGACACAACGCCGTTCTTC,CAWSVLDTTPFF
TRBD1,once,TRBJ1-1,TRBV19,TGTGCCAGTAGTACCCGGAACAGGGGTATGAACACTGAAGCTTTCTTT,CASSTRNRGMNTEAFF
-,-,TRBJ2-7,TRBV4-1,TGCGCCAGCAGCCAAAACAGGGCGCTCTCCTACGAGCAGTACTTC,CASSQNRALSYEQYF
TRBD2,few,TRBJ2-5,TRBV6-1,TGTGCCAGCAGTCGACTAGCGGGGGGGCAAGAGACCCAGTACTTC,CASSRLAGGQETQYF
TRBD1,few,TRBJ1-1,TRBV18,TGTGCCAGCCACATGGGACAGGGGAATGCTTTCTTT,CASHMGQGNAFF
TRBD1,-,TRBJ1-2,TRBV5-1,TGCGCCAGCACCGAACCGGGACAGGGAGGTGGCTACACCTTC,CASTEPGQGGGYTF
TRBD1,-,TRBJ1-1,TRBV7-8,TGTGCCAGCAGCGAAACCGGGACAGCGAACACTGAAGCTTTCTTT,CASSETGTANTEAFF
TRBD1,-,TRBJ2-5,TRBV5-1,TGCGCCAGCAGCTTGAGGGACAGGGGGGTAGAGACCCAGTACTTC,CASSLRDRGVETQYF
-,once,TRBJ2-5,TRBV4-3,TGCGCCAGCAGCCCACTAGTCGGGCGCAAAGAGACCCAGTACTTC,CASSPLVGRKETQYF
-,once,TRBJ1-5,TRBV11-2,TGTGCCAGCAGCTTAGAGAGGGGGATTCAGCCCCAGCATTTT,CASSLERGIQPQHF
TRBD1,-,TRBJ2-7,TRBV18,TGTGCCAGCTCAATGACAGGGGGCGCTTACTACGAGCAGTACTTC,CASSMTGGAYYEQYF
TRBD1,-,TRBJ1-1,TRBV4-1,TGCGCCAGCAGCCCCCAGGGGGCGCGGGGCACTGAAGCTTTCTTT,CASSPQGARGTEAFF
-,-,TRBJ2-5,TRBV29-1,TGCAGCGCCGCTGACAGGGTGCGGGGAGAGACCCAGTACTTC,CSAADRVRGETQYF
TRBD1,-,TRBJ2-1,TRBV7-6,TGTGCCAGCAGCCCGCGCGACAGGGATGAGCAGTTCTTC,CASSPRDRDEQFF
TRBD2,few,TRBJ2-2,TRBV11-3,TGTGCCAGCAGCTTAACTCTGCTAGCGGGGGGGCCCGGCGGGGAGCTGTTTTTT,CASSLTLLAGGPGGELFF
TRBD1,-,TRBJ1-2,TRBV19,TGTGCCAGTAGTATAGCCCGGACAGGGCAAGGAGGTGGCTACACCTTC,CASSIARTGQGGGYTF
-,-,TRBJ1-5,TRBV7-3,TGTGCCAGCAGCGCGGACAGAGATCAGCCCCAGCATTTT,CASSADRDQPQHF
-,-,TRBJ1-6,TRBV2,TGTGCCAGCAGCAGACAGAGCGACTATAATTCACCCCTCCACTTT,CASSRQSDYNSPLHF
-,-,TRBJ2-3,TRBV6-5,TGTGCCAGCAGTTACCCCGGGGGCACAGATACGCAGTATTTT,CASSYPGGTDTQYF
-,once,TRBJ1-1,TRBV29-1,TGCAGCGTTGAAGATAACAGTATAGGCACTGAAGCTTTCTTT,CSVEDNSIGTEAFF
TRBD1,-,TRBJ1-4,TRBV19,TGTGCCAGTAGGCTGGGACAGCTTAATGAAAAACTGTTTTTT,CASRLGQLNEKLFF
TRBD2,-,TRBJ2-2,TRBV7-2,TGTGCCAGCAGTCGGGGGGGTGGCGGGGAGCTGTTTTTT,CASSRGGGGELFF
-,-,TRBJ2-1,TRBV7-9,TGTGCCAGCAGCTTTATGGAGGGTAGAGGCAATGAGCAGTTCTTC,CASSFMEGRGNEQFF
-,-,TRBJ2-7,TRBV6-1,TGTGCCAGCAGTGAAGCTAGGGGCATCTCCTACGAGCAGTACTTC,CASSEARGISYEQYF
-,-,TRBJ2-1,TRBV19,TGTGCCAGTAGTATAGGGGCTTCCTCCTACAATGAGCAGTTCTTC,CASSIGASSYNEQFF
TRBD1,-,TRBJ2-1,TRBV5-4,TGTGCCAGCAGCTTGGAGTTTGGGACAGGGAGATACAATGAGCAGTTCTTC,CASSLEFGTGRYNEQFF
TRBD2,-,TRBJ2-5,TRBV5-4,TGTGCCAGCAGAAATAGCGGGGGGGCAAGGACCCAGTACTTC,CASRNSGGARTQYF
TRBD1,few,TRBJ2-7,TRBV13,TGTGCCAGCAGCTTCGGGACAGGGGGCAACGAGCAGTACTTC,CASSFGTGGNEQYF
-,-,TRBJ1-1,TRBV7-8,TGTGCCAGCACCCCCGGGGTCACTGAAGCTTTCTTT,CASTPGVTEAFF
TRBD1,-,TRBJ1-1,TRBV19,TGTGCCAGTAGTCTAACAGGGGCCGTCACTGAAGCTTTCTTT,CASSLTGAVTEAFF
-,-,TRBJ2-7,TRBV9,TGTGCCAGCAGCGTGGGACTTAACTACGAGCAGTACTTC,CASSVGLNYEQYF
-,-,TRBJ1-3,TRBV7-9,TGTGCCTCATTACAGGTTGGAAACACCATATATTTT,CASLQVGNTIYF
-,-,TRBJ2-3,TRBV5-5,TGTGCCAGCAGCCTGGGACTTACTAGCACAGATACGCAGTATTTT,CASSLGLTSTDTQYF
-,-,TRBJ1-1,TRBV7-5,TGTGCCAGAAGCCCGTCCAACACTGAAGCTTTCTTT,CARSPSNTEAFF
TRBD1,-,TRBJ2-7,TRBV29-1,TGCAGCGTGAACAGGGGACCCTACGAGCAGTACTTC,CSVNRGPYEQYF
-,-,TRBJ1-2,TRBV6-6,TGTGCCAGCAGTTCGGGAAGAAGCTATGGCTACACCTTC,CASSSGRSYGYTF
-,-,TRBJ1-1,TRBV18,TGTGCCAGCTCACCACCGAACAGGAACACTGAAGCTTTCTTT,CASSPPNRNTEAFF
TRBD1,-,TRBJ2-7,TRBV4-3,TGCGCCAGCAGCCAAGCTACAGGGGCCCCCTACGAGCAGTACTTC,CASSQATGAPYEQYF
-,-,TRBJ1-4,TRBV6-5,TGTGCCAGCAGTTATAGACAGAAGAATGAAAAACTGTTTTTT,CASSYRQKNEKLFF
TRBD2,-,TRBJ2-2,TRBV7-9,TGTGCCAGCAGCTTTAGCGGGGGGGCCCGGTCCGGGGAGCTGTTTTTT,CASSFSGGARSGELFF
-,-,TRBJ2-2,TRBV9,TGTGCCAGCAGCGTCCAGGGGATTACCGGGGAGCTGTTTTTT,CASSVQGITGELFF
TRBD1,-,TRBJ2-7,TRBV27,TGTGCCAGCAGGCGACAGGGGTCCTACGAGCAGTACTTC,CASRRQGSYEQYF
TRBD1,once,TRBJ2-1,TRBV4-1,TGCGCCAGCAGCCAAGAAAGGGACAGATACAATGAGCAGTTCTTC,CASSQERDRYNEQFF
-,-,TRBJ1-6,TRBV5-6,TGTGCCAGCAGCTTGGTGGGTGGCGGAATTTCACCCCTCCACTTT,CASSLVGGGISPLHF
TRBD1,few,TRBJ2-7,TRBV7-2,TGTGCCAGCAGCCAAAGACAGGGGGCGAACGAGCAGTACTTC,CASSQRQGANEQYF
-,-,TRBJ1-1,TRBV6-4,TGTGCCAGCAGTGAGAGGATGAACACTGAAGCTTTCTTT,CASSERMNTEAFF
TRBD2,-,TRBJ2-1,TRBV5-8,TGTGCCAGCAGCGTCGGACTAGCCCCTTTCAATGAGCAGTTCTTC,CASSVGLAPFNEQFF
TRBD2,-,TRBJ2-3,TRBV9,TGTGCCAGCAGCGTAGGCGGGGGGGGGCCCAATACGCAGTATTTT,CASSVGGGGPNTQYF
TRBD2,-,TRBJ2-1,TRBV7-9,TGTGCCAGCAGCTCCCAAAGCGGGGGGATACCAGTAGGTGAGCAGTTCTTC,CASSSQSGGIPVGEQFF
-,-,TRBJ2-2,TRBV9,TGTGCCAGCAGCGTAGTAGCGAACACCGGGGAGCTGTTTTTT,CASSVVANTGELFF
TRBD1,-,TRBJ2-4,TRBV13,TGTGCCAGCAGCCCTGCGGGACAGGGGAACGGGAAACGCATTCAGTACTTC,CASSPAGQGNGKRIQYF
-,-,TRBJ1-5,TRBV6-4,TGTGCCAGCAGTGGTCAGGCGAACAATCAGCCCCAGCATTTT,CASSGQANNQPQHF
TRBD2,-,TRBJ2-1,TRBV9,TGTGCCAGCAGCGTAGTAGCGGGGGAGAGCTCCTACAATGAGCAGTTCTTC,CASSVVAGESSYNEQFF
TRBD1,-,TRBJ1-2,TRBV7-9,TGTGCCAGCAGTGCCGACAGGGCCTATGGCTACACCTTC,CASSADRAYGYTF